This passage covers 9 T cell receptor beta chains from one sample sequenced in a study of naive and memory T cell subsets. An equimolar mix of two oligonucleotides served as the beta constant-region primer for TRBC1 and TRBC2. TCRdb ran MiXCR on the UMI-ligation and nested PCR reads and lists one entry per CDR3 protein. Altogether 65,000 to 85,000 distinct CDR3 sequences are present, around 13% being singletons, with the ten largest covering roughly 0.84%. Material: central memory CD4+ T cells from blood. The origin of the receptors is a human donor in good health.

This clonotype was counted a few times. The rearrangement joins TRBV7-3 to TRBJ2-3; no clear D. Trimming removed 0 bases at V and 5 bases at J, with 6 bases between. Germline V gene sequence: CDR1 SGHTA, CDR2 FQGTGA. CDR3 length equals 13 residues. As DNA, the CDR3 is TGTGCCAGCAGCTTAACTGAGGAAGATACGCAGTATTTT. Translation gives CASSLTEEDTQYF.

This clonotype was seen at least ten times. The V gene is TRBV20-1, the J gene TRBJ1-1; 7 positions agree with TRBD1. The V segment lost 5 bases and the J segment 3 bases; nucleotides outside the gene matches: 6. There are 13 residues in the CDR3. Germline V gene sequence: CDR1 DFQATT, CDR2 SNEGSKA (reference sequence). This CDR3 reads CSAGRGQDTEAFF. CDR3 nucleotides: TGCAGTGCTGGAAGGGGGCAGGACACTGAAGCTTTCTTT.

About this clonotype itself: Possible read error: a much larger clone is one base away. This rearrangement joins TRBV16 to TRBJ2-4; D may be TRBD1 (5 bases). Germline lookup yields CDR1 KGHSY and CDR2 FQNENV. The CDR3 has 15 amino acids. The germline V and J ends were trimmed by 2 bases and 0 bases, with 8 bases remaining between them. CDR3 sequence reads: CASSQDSRAKNIQYF. As DNA, the CDR3 is TGTGCCAGCAGCCAAGACAGCCGAGCCAAAAACATTCAGTACTTC.

The rearrangement links TRBV29-1 to TRBJ2-3; 12 bases are shared with TRBD2. The CDR3 is 14 amino acids. V shed 6 bases, J shed 4 bases, and the junction held 5 bases outside the gene matches. Per germline, CDR1 SQVTM and CDR2 ANQGSEA. The CDR3 sequence: CSVASGRASDTQYF. CDR3 DNA sequence: TGCAGCGTCGCTAGCGGGAGGGCTTCAGATACGCAGTATTTT.

The DNA of the CDR3 is TGCGCCAGCAGCTTAAGGACAGGCACAGATACGCAGTATTTT. Residues: CASSLRTGTDTQYF. This chain uses TRBV5-1 with TRBJ2-3; D is perhaps TRBD1 (6 bases). Trimming removed 2 bases at V and 1 base at J, with 8 bases between. CDR1 and CDR2 from the germline V gene are SGHRS and YFSETQ. This CDR3 has 14 residues.

The table lists this clonotype with a few counts. The genes are TRBV24-1 and TRBJ2-1, with 9 positions matching TRBD1. The ends lost 10 bases at V and 9 bases at J; junction bases unmatched: 9. The CDR3 length is 13 residues. Germline V CDR1 and CDR2: KGHDR, SFDVKD. The CDR3 DNA reads TGTGCCACGATGGGACAGGGCATGAGTGAGCAGTTCTTC. Protein: CATMGQGMSEQFF.

The rearrangement joins TRBV4-1 to TRBJ1-3, with a possible D match to TRBD1 (5 bases). Looked up from germline, CDR1 is MGHRA and CDR2 is YSYEKL. The CDR3 is 15 amino acids. The ends were cut back, 1 base at V and 4 bases at J, with 11 bases in the middle. CDR3 bases: TGCGCCAGCAGCCAAGCTTGGGGCAGCGGAAACACCATATATTTT. Protein product: CASSQAWGSGNTIYF.

The sample holds a few counts of this clonotype. The chain employs TRBV7-2 and TRBJ2-5; 9 nucleotides align to TRBD1. Germline CDR1 is SGHTA and CDR2 is FQGNSA. This CDR3 contains 18 residues. V was clipped by 2 bases and J by 2 bases; unmatched bases: 12. The CDR3 DNA follows: TGTGCCAGCAGCTTAACAGGGGGCGCCTTTACTTCGCAAGAGACCCAGTACTTC. Amino acid sequence: CASSLTGGAFTSQETQYF.

DNA for the CDR3: TGTGCCAGCAGTTGGACAGGAGATGGCTACACCTTC. Translating gives CASSWTGDGYTF. The V call is TRBV12-3 or TRBV12-4, the J call TRBJ1-2; TRBD1 matches 7 bases. Losses at the gene ends were 4 bases for V and 6 bases for J; bases not matched to a gene: 2. The CDR3 is 12 amino acids.